Following are 22 T cell receptor beta chains from one sample sequenced in a study of monozygotic twins with inflammatory bowel disease. After re-calling the 5' RACE reads, TCRdb lists one entry per CDR3 protein, DNA absent. The table for this sample gives some 130,000 distinct CDR3 sequences. What was sequenced was blood. These receptors all stem from a human donor with ulcerative colitis or Crohn's disease, or a healthy co-twin of an affected twin (not recorded which).

V is TRBV20-1 and J is TRBJ1-1; as DNA is missing, the TRBD1 call by TCRdb cannot be tested. The CDR3 sequence is 12 residues long. CDR1 and CDR2 (germline): DFQATT, SNEGSKA (reference sequence). The CDR3 loop is CSAPTGGSEAFF.

The J gene is TRBJ2-7, the V gene TRBV28. The CDR3 consists of 14 residues. Germline V gene data show CDR1 as MDHEN and CDR2 as SYDVKM. This CDR3 reads CASSLSGVEYEQYF.

The chain is built from TRBV20-1 and TRBJ2-7; the D gene TCRdb calls, TRBD2, cannot be checked with no DNA. The CDR3 totals 13 residues. CDR1 is DFQATT, CDR2 SNEGSKA, per germline (reference sequence). Here the CDR3 reads CSASLAGAGEQYF.

This chain uses TRBV7-3 with TRBJ2-7; TCRdb proposes TRBD2, but this gene call is untestable without DNA. The length of the CDR3 is 14 residues. Germline loops: CDR1 SGHTA, CDR2 FQGTGA. Here the CDR3 reads CASSPGLSSGEQYF.

The V and J genes are TRBV30 and TRBJ2-1; TCRdb designates TRBD2, a call that cannot be tested without DNA. Germline assignment: CDR1 GTSNPN and CDR2 SVGIG (reference sequence). This CDR3 is 11 amino acids long. This CDR3 reads CAWSSRGKGFF.

V gene TRBV9 combines with J gene TRBJ2-3. The germline CDR1 and CDR2 sequences are SGDLS and YYNGEE. This CDR3 region has 16 residues. The CDR3 region is CASSMSLYGSTDTQYF.

The chain is built from TRBV9 and TRBJ2-7; the TRBD2 assignment by TCRdb is unverifiable without DNA. This CDR3 has 15 amino acids. Germline CDR1 SGDLS, CDR2 YYNGEE. CDR3 sequence: CASSQASGTFYEQYF. The full variable domain, in which reference TRBV9 and TRBJ2-7 provide the parts outside the CDR3, is DSGVTQTPKHLITATGQRVTLRCSPRSGDLSVYWYQQSLDQGLQFLIQYYNGEERAKGNILERFSAQQFPDLHSELNLSSLELGDSALYFCASSQASGTFYEQYFGPGTRLTVT.

The chain links TRBV5-1 to TRBJ2-2; the TCRdb call, TRBD1, lacks DNA for checking. The CDR3 has 15 amino acids. Germline CDR1 reads SGHRS; CDR2 reads YFSETQ. The chain's CDR3 is CASSPRTANTGELFF.

The rearrangement links TRBV6-2 or TRBV6-3 to TRBJ2-7. The CDR3 has 13 amino acids. Germline CDR1 and CDR2: MNHEY and SVGEGT. CDR3 amino acids: CASGVLAVYEQYF.

This chain links TRBV20-1 with TRBJ2-7; TCRdb indicates TRBD2, and absent DNA this call remains unverified. The germline V gene encodes CDR1 DFQATT and CDR2 SNEGSKA (reference sequence). The CDR3 length is 16 residues. The CDR3 loop is CSARELAGVLSYEQYF.

The rearrangement uses TRBV5-1 and TRBJ2-7; TCRdb lists TRBD2, though no DNA is available to test this call. This CDR3 comprises 15 residues. Per the germline V gene, CDR1 is SGHRS and CDR2 is YFSETQ. This CDR3 reads CASKGKAGGDYEQYF.

This chain connects TRBV6-1 to TRBJ1-1; TCRdb returns TRBD1, unconfirmable since there is no DNA. Per the germline V gene, CDR1 is MNHNS and CDR2 is SASEGT. This CDR3 region has 14 residues. The CDR3 loop reads CASRKGRRTTEAFF.

This chain links TRBV5-1 with TRBJ1-1; the D call from TCRdb, TRBD1, cannot be confirmed without DNA. This CDR3 region has 17 residues. Germline V CDR1 and CDR2: SGHRS, YFSETQ. CDR3 residues: CASSSLGQGWRNTEAFF.

This rearrangement joins TRBV5-1 to TRBJ1-5; TCRdb returns TRBD1, unconfirmable since there is no DNA. Germline CDR1 is SGHRS and CDR2 is YFSETQ. The CDR3 length is 15 residues. CDR3 protein: CASSLEAGTHQPQHF.

The chain employs TRBV15 and TRBJ2-1. The CDR3 has 13 amino acids. Germline V lookup: CDR1 LNHNV, CDR2 YYDKDF (reference sequence). The CDR3: CATSKDYNNEQFF.

The V call is TRBV12-3 or TRBV12-4, the J call TRBJ1-5; as DNA is missing, the TRBD1 call by TCRdb cannot be tested. The CDR3 runs to 14 residues. The CDR3 reads CASSPDRGGQPQHF.

The chain carries TRBV19 and TRBJ1-2. The CDR3 is 14 residues long. Germline loops: CDR1 LNHDA, CDR2 SQIVND (reference sequence). CDR3 in amino acids: CASKYSLANYGYTF.

V and J are TRBV6-2 or TRBV6-3 and TRBJ1-1; TCRdb reports TRBD1, a call that lacks DNA to check it against. The length of the CDR3 is 14 residues. CDR1 and CDR2 from the germline V gene are MNHEY and SVGEGT. The CDR3 loop is CASSFDRGYTEAFF.

The chain employs TRBV7-7 and TRBJ1-4; TCRdb gives TRBD1 as the D gene, but with no DNA this cannot be confirmed. The CDR3 covers 15 residues. Per the germline V gene, CDR1 is SSHAT and CDR2 is FNYEAQ (reference sequence). This CDR3 reads CASSLGGGGNEKLFF.

The chain is built from TRBV7-2 and TRBJ2-1; absent DNA, TCRdb's TRBD2 call cannot be checked. Germline-derived CDR1 and CDR2 are SGHTA and FQGNSA. This CDR3 is built from 16 residues. CDR3 sequence: CASSLWLAGGANEQFF.

The chain couples TRBV2 to TRBJ2-3; TCRdb proposes TRBD1, but this gene call is untestable without DNA. Germline CDR1 SNHLY, CDR2 FYNNEI. The CDR3 has 14 residues. CDR3 amino acids: CASRPGQSADTQYF.

V usage is TRBV4-3 and J usage is TRBJ2-2. In germline, CDR1 is LGHNA, CDR2 YSLEER. There are 17 residues in the CDR3. CDR3 in amino acids: CASSQDLARIYTGELFF.